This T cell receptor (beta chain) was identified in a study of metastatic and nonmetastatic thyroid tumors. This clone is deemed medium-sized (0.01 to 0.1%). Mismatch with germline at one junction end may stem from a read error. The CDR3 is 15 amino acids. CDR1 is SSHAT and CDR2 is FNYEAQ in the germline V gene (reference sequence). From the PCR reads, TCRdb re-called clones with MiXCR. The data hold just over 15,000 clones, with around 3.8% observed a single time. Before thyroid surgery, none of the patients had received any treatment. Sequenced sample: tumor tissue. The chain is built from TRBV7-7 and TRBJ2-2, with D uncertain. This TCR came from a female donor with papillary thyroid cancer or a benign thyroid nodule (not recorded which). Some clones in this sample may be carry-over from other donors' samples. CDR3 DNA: TGTGCTAGCAGCCCTGGACGAACCTCCACCGGGGAGCTGTTTTTT. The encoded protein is CASSPGRTSTGELFF.